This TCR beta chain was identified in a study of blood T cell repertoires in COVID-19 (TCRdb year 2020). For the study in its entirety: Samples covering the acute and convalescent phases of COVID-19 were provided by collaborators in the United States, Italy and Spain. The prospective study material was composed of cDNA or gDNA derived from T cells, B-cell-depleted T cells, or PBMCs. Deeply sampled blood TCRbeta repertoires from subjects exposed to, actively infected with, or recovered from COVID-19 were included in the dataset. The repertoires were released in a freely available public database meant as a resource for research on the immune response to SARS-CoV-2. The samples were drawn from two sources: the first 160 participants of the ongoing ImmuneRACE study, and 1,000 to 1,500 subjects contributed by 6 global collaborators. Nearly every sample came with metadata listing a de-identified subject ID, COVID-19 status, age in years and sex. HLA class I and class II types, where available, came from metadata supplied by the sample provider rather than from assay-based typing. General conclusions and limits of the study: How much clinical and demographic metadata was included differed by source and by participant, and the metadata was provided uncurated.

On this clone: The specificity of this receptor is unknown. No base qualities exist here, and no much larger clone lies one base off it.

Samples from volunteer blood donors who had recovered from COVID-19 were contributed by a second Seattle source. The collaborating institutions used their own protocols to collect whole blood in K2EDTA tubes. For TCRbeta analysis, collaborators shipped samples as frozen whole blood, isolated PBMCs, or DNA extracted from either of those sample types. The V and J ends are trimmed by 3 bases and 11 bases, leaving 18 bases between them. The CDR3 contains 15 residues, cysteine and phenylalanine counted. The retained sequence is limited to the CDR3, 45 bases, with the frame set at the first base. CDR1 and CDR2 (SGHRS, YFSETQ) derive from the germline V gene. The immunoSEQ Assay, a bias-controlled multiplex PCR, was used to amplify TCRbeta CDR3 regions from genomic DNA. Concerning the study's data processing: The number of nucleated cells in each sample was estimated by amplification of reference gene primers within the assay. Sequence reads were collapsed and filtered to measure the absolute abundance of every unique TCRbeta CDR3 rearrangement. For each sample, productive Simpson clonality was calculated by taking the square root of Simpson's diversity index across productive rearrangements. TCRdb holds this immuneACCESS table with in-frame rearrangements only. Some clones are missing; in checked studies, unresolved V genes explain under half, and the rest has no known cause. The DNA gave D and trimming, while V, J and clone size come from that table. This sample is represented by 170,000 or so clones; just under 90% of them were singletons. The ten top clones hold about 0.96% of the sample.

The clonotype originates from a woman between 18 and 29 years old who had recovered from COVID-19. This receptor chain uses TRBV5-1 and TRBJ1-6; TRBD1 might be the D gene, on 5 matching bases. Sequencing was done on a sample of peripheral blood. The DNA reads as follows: TGCGCCAGCAGCTACGCCGGGTCCTCGGGGGCACCCCTCCACTTT. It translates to CASSYAGSSGAPLHF.